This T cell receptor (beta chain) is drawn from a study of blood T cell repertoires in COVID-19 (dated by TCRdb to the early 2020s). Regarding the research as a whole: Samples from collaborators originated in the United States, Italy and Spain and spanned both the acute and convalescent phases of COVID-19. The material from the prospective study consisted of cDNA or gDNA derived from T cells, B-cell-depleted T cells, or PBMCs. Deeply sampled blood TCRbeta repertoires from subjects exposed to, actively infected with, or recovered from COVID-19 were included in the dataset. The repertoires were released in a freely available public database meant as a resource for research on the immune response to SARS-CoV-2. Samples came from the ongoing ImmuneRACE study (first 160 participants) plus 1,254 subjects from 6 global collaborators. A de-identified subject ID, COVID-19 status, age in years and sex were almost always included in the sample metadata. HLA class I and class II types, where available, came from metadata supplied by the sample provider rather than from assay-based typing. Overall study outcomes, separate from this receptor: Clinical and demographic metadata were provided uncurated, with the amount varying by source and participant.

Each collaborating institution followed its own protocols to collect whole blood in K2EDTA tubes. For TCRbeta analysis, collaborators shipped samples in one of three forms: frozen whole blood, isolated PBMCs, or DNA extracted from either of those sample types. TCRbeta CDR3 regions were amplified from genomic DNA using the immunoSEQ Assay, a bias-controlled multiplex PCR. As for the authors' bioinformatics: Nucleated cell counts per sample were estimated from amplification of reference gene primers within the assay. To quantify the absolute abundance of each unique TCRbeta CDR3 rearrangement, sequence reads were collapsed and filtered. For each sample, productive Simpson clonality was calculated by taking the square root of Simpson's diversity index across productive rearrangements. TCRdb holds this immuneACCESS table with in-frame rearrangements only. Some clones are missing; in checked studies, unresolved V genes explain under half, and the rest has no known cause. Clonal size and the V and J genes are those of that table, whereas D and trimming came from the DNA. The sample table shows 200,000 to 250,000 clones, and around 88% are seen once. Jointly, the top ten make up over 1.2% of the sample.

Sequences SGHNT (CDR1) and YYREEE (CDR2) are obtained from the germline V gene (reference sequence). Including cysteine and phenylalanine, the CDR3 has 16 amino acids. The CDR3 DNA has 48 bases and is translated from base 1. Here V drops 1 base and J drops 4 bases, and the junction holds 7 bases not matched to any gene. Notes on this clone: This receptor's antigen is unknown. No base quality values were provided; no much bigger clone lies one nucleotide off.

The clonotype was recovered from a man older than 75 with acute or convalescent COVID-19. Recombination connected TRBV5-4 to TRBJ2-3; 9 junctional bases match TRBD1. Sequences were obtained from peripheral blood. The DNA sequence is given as TGTGCCAGCAGCTTGAACACAGGGGGCCTGGCAGATACGCAGTATTTT. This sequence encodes CASSLNTGGLADTQYF.